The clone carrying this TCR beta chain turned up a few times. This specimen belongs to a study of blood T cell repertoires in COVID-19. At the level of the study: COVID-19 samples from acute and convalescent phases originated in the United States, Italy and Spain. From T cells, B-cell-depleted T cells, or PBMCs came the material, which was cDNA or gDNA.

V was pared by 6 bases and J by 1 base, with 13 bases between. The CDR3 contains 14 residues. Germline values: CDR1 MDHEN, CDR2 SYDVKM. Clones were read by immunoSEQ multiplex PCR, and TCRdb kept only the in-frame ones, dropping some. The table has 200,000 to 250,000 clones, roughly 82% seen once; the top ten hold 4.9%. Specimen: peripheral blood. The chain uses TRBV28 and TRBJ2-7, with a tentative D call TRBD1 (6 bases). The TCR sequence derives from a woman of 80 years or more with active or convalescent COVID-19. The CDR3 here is CASRPTGASYEQYF. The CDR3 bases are TGTGCCAGCAGACCGACAGGAGCGTCCTACGAGCAGTACTTC.